Presented here are 9 T cell receptor beta chains from one specimen sequenced in a study of blood T cell repertoires in COVID-19. The method was immunoSEQ multiplex PCR; TCRdb's version includes in-frame clones alone and lacks a portion of them. The profile shows around 100,000 clones, roughly nine tenths of them singletons. The material sequenced was peripheral blood. The receptors were gathered from a man aged 45-65 years with acute or convalescent COVID-19.

The rearrangement joins TRBV19 to TRBJ1-2; D may be TRBD1 (6 bases). Trimming shortened V by 3 bases and J by 8 bases, and 13 bases separated the two germline ends. The CDR3 runs 13 residues. Germline CDR1 is LNHDA and CDR2 is SQIVND (reference sequence). The CDR3: CASSIQGRDGYTF. The CDR3 DNA follows: TGTGCCAGTAGTATTCAGGGGCGAGACGGCTACACCTTC.

The J gene is TRBJ1-5, the V gene TRBV21-1. TRBV21-1 is termed a pseudogene. This CDR3 spans 15 amino acids. As DNA, the CDR3 is TGTGCCAGCAGCAAACACGGGTTTCGCAATCAGCCCCAGCATTTT. This gives the protein CASSKHGFRNQPQHF.

This chain uses TRBV5-1 with TRBJ1-3; TRBD1 is a possible D gene (5 bases). CDR1 and CDR2 (germline): SGHRS, YFSETQ. The CDR3 totals 14 residues. Trimming took 7 bases from V and 2 from J, leaving 13 bases between them. CDR3 sequence: CASRPGGTGNTIYF. Written as DNA, the CDR3 is TGCGCCAGCCGGCCCGGGGGTACTGGAAACACCATATATTTT. Filled out from reference TRBV5-1 and TRBJ1-3, the complete variable domain reads KAGVTQTPRYLIKTRGQQVTLSCSPISGHRSVSWYQQTPGQGLQFLFEYFSETQRNKGNFPGRFSGRQFSNSRSEMNVSTLELGDSALYLCASRPGGTGNTIYFGEGSWLTVV.

V and J are TRBV7-2 and TRBJ1-6, with D possibly being TRBD1 (6 bases). Germline V gene sequence: CDR1 SGHTA, CDR2 FQGNSA. V lost 2 bases and J 7 bases, leaving 21 bases between the germline ends. This CDR3 spans 18 amino acids. CDR3: CASSLTRGQLQSNSPLHF. CDR3 in DNA: TGTGCCAGCAGCTTAACGCGAGGACAGCTGCAATCGAATTCACCCCTCCACTTT.

The chain carries TRBV29-1 and TRBJ1-2; D is undetermined. V was cut by 6 bases and J by 8 bases, with 10 bases left in between. This CDR3 is built from 10 residues. The germline CDR1 and CDR2 sequences are SQVTM and ANQGSEA. The CDR3 sequence: CSVETRGYTF. DNA of the CDR3: TGCAGCGTCGAAACGAGGGGCTACACCTTC.

The chain couples TRBV12-3 or TRBV12-4 to TRBJ1-2; 9 bases fit TRBD1. With 7 bases clipped from V and 6 bases from J, the junction kept 6 bases outside the gene matches. CDR3 length equals 13 residues. The DNA for the CDR3 is TGTGCCAGCAAGGTGGGACAGGGCGATGGCTACACCTTC. Encoded protein: CASKVGQGDGYTF.

V is TRBV19 and J is TRBJ1-4; D is unresolved. Germline lookup yields CDR1 LNHDA and CDR2 SQIVND (reference sequence). Trimming shortened V by 5 bases and J by 4 bases, and 14 bases separated the two germline ends. This CDR3 contains 15 residues. For the CDR3, the DNA is TGTGCCAGTAGTTCCTACAGTGATCTTAATGAAAAACTGTTTTTT. Translated: CASSSYSDLNEKLFF.

The CDR3 sequence: CSVVQGAEAFF. The CDR3 DNA reads as TGCAGCGTTGTACAGGGGGCCGAAGCTTTCTTT. The J gene is TRBJ1-1, the V gene TRBV29-1; 9 bases align to TRBD1. The CDR3 runs 11 residues. Germline loops: CDR1 SQVTM, CDR2 ANQGSEA. V lost 4 bases, J lost 8 bases, and 2 bases stayed unmatched.

This clone was counted only a few times. J is TRBJ1-6 and V is TRBV7-2, with 8 bases aligning to TRBD1. There are 17 residues in the CDR3. J was trimmed by 6 bases and V by 5 bases; bases with no gene match: 12. Germline CDR1 reads SGHTA; CDR2 reads FQGNSA. DNA for the CDR3: TGTGCCAGCAGCCCCGGACAGGGCCTTGTGACTAATTCACCCCTCCACTTT. Its protein is CASSPGQGLVTNSPLHF.